A single sample gave rise to the 32 T cell receptor beta chains below, sequenced in a study of control samples from healthy donors and cancer patients. Using immunoSEQ multiplex PCR, the repertoire was profiled, and TCRdb retains in-frame clones only, with some absent. The sample contains 190,000 or so clones, 80% to 95% of which appear only once. The specimen was blood. The source of these receptors is a man aged 18 to 30 in good health.

The chain joins TRBV27 to TRBJ1-4, with D unresolved. The V end lost 3 bases, the J end lost 8 bases, and 13 bases lay between the germline ends. CDR3 size: 14 residues. The germline V gene encodes CDR1 MNHEY and CDR2 SMNVEV (reference sequence). CDR3 region: CASSLSGGWEKLFF. The DNA of the CDR3 is TGTGCCAGCAGTTTGAGCGGTGGCTGGGAAAAACTGTTTTTT.

This chain uses TRBV6-2 or TRBV6-3 with TRBJ2-3; TRBD2 matches at 8 bases. V lost 5 bases to trimming and J lost 4 bases; unmatched junction nucleotides: 11. This CDR3 comprises 16 residues. Germline V gene sequence: CDR1 MNHEY, CDR2 SVGEGT. CDR3 sequence reads: CASSPAIAGWADTQYF. The DNA for the CDR3 is TGTGCCAGCAGTCCCGCTATAGCGGGGTGGGCAGATACGCAGTATTTT.

Remarks on this clone: This sample includes further DNA sequences coding for the same CDR3. The V call is TRBV27, the J call TRBJ2-1; D is unclear. The V gene lost 6 bases and the J gene lost 8 bases, with 8 bases spanning the gap. Germline CDR1 MNHEY, CDR2 SMNVEV (reference sequence). This CDR3 spans 11 amino acids. The CDR3 nucleotides read TGTGCCAGCAGCCATAGCCATGAGCAGTTCTTC. It is translated as CASSHSHEQFF.

This chain links TRBV28 with TRBJ2-3; the match to TRBD2 covers 8 bases. The germline CDR1 and CDR2 sequences are MDHEN and SYDVKM. The CDR3 is 12 amino acids. The CDR3 bases are TGTGTGTCTAGCGGGCTCACAGATACGCAGTATTTT. This gives the protein CVSSGLTDTQYF.

The rearrangement links TRBV21-1 to TRBJ1-6. TRBV21-1 is reported as a pseudogene. The CDR3 sequence is 14 residues long. This CDR3 reads CASSGGPLNSPLHF. CDR3 in DNA: TGTGCCAGCAGCGGGGGACCTTTAAATTCACCCCTCCACTTT.

The chain couples TRBV27 to TRBJ1-1; D might be TRBD1 (5 bases). The CDR3 length is 16 residues. CDR1 is MNHEY and CDR2 is SMNVEV in the germline V gene (reference sequence). V was cut by 0 bases and J by 1 base, with 12 bases left in between. The CDR3 DNA is TGTGCCAGCAGTTTATCAGGGGTGCTCGGGAACACTGAAGCTTTCTTT. Its protein is CASSLSGVLGNTEAFF.

V and J are TRBV28 and TRBJ2-1, with 8 bases matching TRBD2. The CDR3 runs to 14 residues. The trim removed 5 bases at V and 6 bases at J, leaving 6 bases unmatched. Germline CDR1 MDHEN, CDR2 SYDVKM. The CDR3 DNA follows: TGTGCCAGCAGTGACGCCGGGGGGGTCAATGAGCAGTTCTTC. Translated: CASSDAGGVNEQFF.

This clone was observed once. J is TRBJ2-2 and V is TRBV7-9; TRBD1 agrees at 8 bases. The CDR3 extends over 15 amino acids. Germline V gene lookup returns CDR1 SEHNR and CDR2 FQNEAQ (reference sequence). J was trimmed by 0 bases and V by 4 bases; bases with no gene match: 1. In DNA, the CDR3 is TGTGCCAGCAGCTGGACAGGGCCGAACACCGGGGAGCTGTTTTTT. Translation: CASSWTGPNTGELFF.

This clone was observed once. The V and J genes are TRBV29-1 and TRBJ1-4; tentatively, D is TRBD1 (6 bases). Germline CDR1 reads SQVTM; CDR2 reads ANQGSEA. The CDR3 has 14 amino acids. The CDR3 protein is CSTTAGGAGEKLFF. The CDR3 DNA sequence: TGCTCAACAACCGCGGGGGGCGCGGGTGAAAAACTGTTTTTT.

This CDR3 is CASSLGVRGRGQPQHF. CDR3 in DNA: TGTGCCAGCAGCTTAGGCGTCAGGGGGCGAGGTCAGCCCCAGCATTTT. The chain joins TRBV7-8 to TRBJ1-5; 8 nucleotides agree with TRBD1. This CDR3 is built from 16 residues. J gave up 6 bases and V 1 base, and 8 bases lay outside the gene matches. Germline assignment: CDR1 SGHVS and CDR2 FQNEAQ.

The genes are TRBV6-5 and TRBJ2-6; D is ambiguous. V lost 5 bases, J lost 0 bases, and 8 bases lay in between. The CDR3 runs to 15 residues. Germline CDR1 MNHEY, CDR2 SVGAGI. The CDR3 is CASSPTRSGANVLTF. The CDR3 nucleotides read TGTGCCAGCAGTCCGACACGCTCTGGGGCCAACGTCCTGACTTTC.

This chain connects TRBV28 to TRBJ1-2; D remains unclear. With 5 bases removed from V and 1 base from J, the gap between germline ends came to 5 bases. This CDR3 has 12 amino acids. The V gene's germline CDR1 is MDHEN and CDR2 SYDVKM. The CDR3 bases are TGTGCCAGCAGTAATTATAACTATGGCTACACCTTC. It codes for CASSNYNYGYTF.

The V gene is TRBV6-1, the J gene TRBJ2-2; D may be TRBD1 (5 bases). Trimming pared 1 base from V and 2 bases from J, leaving 8 bases between. Germline CDR1 reads MNHNS; CDR2 reads SASEGT. The length of the CDR3 is 15 residues. Here the CDR3 reads CASSEEGHNTGELFF. The CDR3 region has the DNA TGTGCCAGCAGTGAAGAAGGACACAACACCGGGGAGCTGTTTTTT.

This rearrangement joins TRBV6-5 to TRBJ1-2; D might be TRBD1 (5 bases). Trimming took off 8 bases at V and 3 bases at J, with 7 bases between the two ends. CDR3 size: 11 residues. In germline, CDR1 is MNHEY, CDR2 SVGAGI. The CDR3 spells CASDRYYGYTF. In DNA form, the CDR3 reads TGTGCCAGCGACAGATACTATGGCTACACCTTC.

About this clone: The junction departs from germline at one end; a sequencing error may be responsible. The rearrangement uses TRBV6-5 and TRBJ1-1; D remains ambiguous. Germline lookup yields CDR1 MNHEY and CDR2 SVGAGI. This CDR3 spans 11 amino acids. In nucleotides, the CDR3 is TGTGCCAGCAGCGCAATCCTTCAGGTTATATTT. Its protein product is CASSAILQVIF.

The sample holds one count of this clone. This chain connects TRBV6-5 to TRBJ2-7; TRBD2 matches at 11 bases. The CDR3 is made up of 15 amino acids. The J segment lost 2 bases and the V segment lost 8 bases, leaving 8 bases of the junction unmatched. Per the germline V gene, CDR1 is MNHEY and CDR2 is SVGAGI. CDR3 bases: TGTGCCAGCCTAGGGACTAGCGGATACCCCTACGAGCAGTACTTC. It codes for CASLGTSGYPYEQYF.

The rearrangement links TRBV9 to TRBJ1-2; D remains unclear. CDR1 and CDR2 (germline): SGDLS, YYNGEE. The V end lost 0 bases, the J end lost 8 bases, and 8 bases lay between the germline ends. This CDR3 region has 12 residues. The CDR3 coding sequence is TGTGCCAGCAGCGTAGGGGTGGCCGGCTACACCTTC. It is translated as CASSVGVAGYTF.

The CDR3 spells CASSRPLPGYGYTF. CDR3 bases: TGTGCCAGCAGCCGCCCTTTACCTGGGTATGGCTACACCTTC. The V gene is TRBV6-5, the J gene TRBJ1-2, with no clear D. The V end was cut by 6 bases, the J end by 5 bases, with 16 bases between. This CDR3 is built from 14 residues. Germline CDR1 and CDR2: MNHEY and SVGAGI.

The J gene is TRBJ1-2, the V gene TRBV19; D may be TRBD1 (5 bases). This CDR3 region has 12 residues. Trimming removed 9 bases from V and 2 bases from J, with 10 bases in between. Germline V gene lookup returns CDR1 LNHDA and CDR2 SQIVND (reference sequence). DNA for the CDR3: TGTGCCAGCCAGGACAAGAACTATGGCTACACCTTC. Its protein is CASQDKNYGYTF.

The V call is TRBV7-9, the J call TRBJ1-1; tentatively, D is TRBD1 (6 bases). CDR1 SEHNR and CDR2 FQNEAQ come from the germline V gene (reference sequence). Trimming removed 3 bases from V and 6 bases from J, with 14 bases in between. There are 14 residues in the CDR3. CDR3 amino acids: CASSFLSGVPEAFF. The CDR3 DNA reads TGTGCCAGCAGCTTTTTGTCAGGGGTCCCTGAAGCTTTCTTT.

In DNA, the CDR3 is TGCGCCAGCAGCCCGAGCCGGGGGAGAGAGCAGTACTTC. Protein sequence: CASSPSRGREQYF. The rearrangement links TRBV5-1 to TRBJ2-7, with a possible D match to TRBD2 (6 bases). This CDR3 comprises 13 residues. Trimming left V 4 bases short and J 7 bases short, with 15 bases between. Germline-derived CDR1 and CDR2 are SGHRS and YFSETQ.

The chain has TRBV6-5 and TRBJ1-6; 7 bases match TRBD1. J gave up 2 bases and V 7 bases, and 5 bases lay outside the gene matches. The CDR3 extends over 15 amino acids. Per germline, CDR1 MNHEY and CDR2 SVGAGI. Here the CDR3 DNA reads TGTGCCAGCACCCCTGGACAGGCCTATAATTCACCCCTCCACTTT. This translates into CASTPGQAYNSPLHF.

V gene TRBV11-3 combines with J gene TRBJ2-7; TRBD2 matches 9 bases. Trimming at V came to 5 bases and at J to 2 bases, leaving 1 base not matched to a gene. The germline CDR1 and CDR2 sequences are SGHNT and YENEEA. CDR3 length: 13 amino acids. CDR3 loop: CASSAGGPYEQYF. The CDR3, as DNA: TGTGCCAGCAGCGCGGGGGGGCCCTACGAGCAGTACTTC. Full variable domain (remainder filled in from reference TRBV11-3 and TRBJ2-7): EAGVVQSPRYKIIEKKQPVAFWCNPISGHNTLYWYLQNLGQGPELLIRYENEEAVDDSQLPKDRFSAERLKGVDSTLKIQPAELGDSAVYLCASSAGGPYEQYFGPGTRLTVT.

The V gene is TRBV29-1, the J gene TRBJ1-2; D call uncertain. V shed 7 bases and J shed 0 bases, with 12 bases lying between them. The CDR3 extends over 13 amino acids. Germline V lookup: CDR1 SQVTM, CDR2 ANQGSEA. CDR3 DNA: TGCAGCGCCAAACAGCATGCTAACTATGGCTACACCTTC. The encoded protein is CSAKQHANYGYTF.

The table lists this clone with a count of one. V is TRBV3-1 (or the pseudogene TRBV3-2) and J is TRBJ2-1, with a possible D match to TRBD1 (6 bases). Trimming took 6 bases from V and 7 from J, leaving 22 bases between them. CDR1 and CDR2 from the germline V gene are LGHDT and YNNKEL (reference sequence). The CDR3 totals 16 residues. The CDR3 region is CASRPSSGVGWNEQFF. The CDR3 DNA is TGTGCCAGCAGGCCCAGCTCAGGGGTAGGTTGGAATGAGCAGTTCTTC.

This clone is a singleton in its sample. CDR3 protein: CASSSEKGNIQYF. CDR3 bases: TGTGCCAGTAGTAGCGAGAAGGGGAACATTCAGTACTTC. This chain connects TRBV19 to TRBJ2-4; a possible D gene is TRBD1 (5 bases). Germline CDR1 is LNHDA and CDR2 is SQIVND (reference sequence). The CDR3 is 13 residues long. Trimming took 4 bases from V and 7 from J, leaving 11 bases between them. The variable domain in full, with the rest retrieved from reference TRBV19 and TRBJ2-4, is DGGITQSPKYLFRKEGQNVTLSCEQNLNHDAMYWYRQDPGQGLRLIYYSQIVNDFQKGDIAEGYSVSREKKESFPLTVTSAQKNPTAFYLCASSSEKGNIQYFGAGTRLSVL.

V is TRBV30 and J is TRBJ1-5; D ambiguous. Trimming took off 2 bases at V and 5 bases at J, with 13 bases between the two ends. The CDR3 sequence is 14 residues long. Germline assignment: CDR1 GTSNPN and CDR2 SVGIG (reference sequence). The CDR3 loop reads CAWSSWQADQPQHF. The CDR3 region has the DNA TGTGCCTGGAGTTCGTGGCAGGCGGATCAGCCCCAGCATTTT.

The chain links TRBV2 to TRBJ2-7, with D perhaps TRBD1 (6 bases). The CDR3 covers 12 residues. V lost 6 bases and J lost 2, with 8 bases in between. CDR1 SNHLY and CDR2 FYNNEI come from the germline V gene. CDR3 amino acids: CASRDSAYEQYF. CDR3 nucleotides: TGTGCCAGCAGGGACAGCGCCTACGAGCAGTACTTC.

The chain recombines TRBV7-3 with TRBJ2-7, with TRBD1 as a possible D gene (6 bases). CDR3 size: 14 residues. V lost 2 bases to trimming and J lost 6 bases, with 14 bases between them. Germline loops: CDR1 SGHTA, CDR2 FQGTGA. CDR3 region: CASSLGTPPSEQYF. The CDR3 nucleotides read TGTGCCAGCAGCTTAGGGACACCCCCCTCCGAGCAGTACTTC.

The V gene is TRBV5-6, the J gene TRBJ1-1; D may be TRBD1 (5 bases). Trimming pared 1 base from V and 7 bases from J, leaving 11 bases between. The CDR3 is made up of 13 amino acids. The germline V gene has CDR1 SGHDT and CDR2 YYEEEE. The CDR3 bases are TGTGCCAGCAGCTTGCTTACAGGACTTGAAGCTTTCTTT. Residues: CASSLLTGLEAFF.

The chain uses TRBV7-8 and TRBJ1-6; D call uncertain. The germline V gene has CDR1 SGHVS and CDR2 FQNEAQ. V dropped 2 bases and J dropped 8 bases, with 13 bases sitting between them. The CDR3 spans 15 residues. CDR3 nucleotides: TGTGCCAGCAGCTTAAAAGGCCCCCCGGATTCACCCCTCCACTTT. It specifies CASSLKGPPDSPLHF.

The chain recombines TRBV3-1 (or the pseudogene TRBV3-2) with TRBJ1-4; D gene uncertain. In germline, CDR1 is LGHDT, CDR2 YNNKEL (reference sequence). V was cut by 1 base and J by 10 bases, with 16 bases left in between. This CDR3 contains 15 residues. As DNA, the CDR3 is TGTGCCAGCAGCCAAGCCGCGGCTTCCTCGGGAAAACTGTTTTTT. Protein product: CASSQAAASSGKLFF.